This T cell receptor (beta chain) was obtained from a study of shared clonotypes between healthy human individuals. Findings and caveats of the study: Clonotype sharing across a few donors was observed for 4% to 6.5% of naive CD4 clonotypes. Large depth notwithstanding, sorted-subset sequencing proved incomplete by rarefaction.

The germline gives CDR1 ENHRY, CDR2 SYGVKD. The CDR3 spans 13 residues. V was clipped by 0 bases and J by 4 bases, with 4 bases between them. CD45RO-negative CD8 cells positively selected for CCR7 made up the naive population, which excluded terminally differentiated effector memory CD45RA+ cells. In regard to this clone: Its antigen remains unknown. The same CDR3 is also encoded by other DNA sequences in this sample.

Assay: immunoSEQ multiplex PCR; the TCRdb copy retains only in-frame clones and omits some. The data contain about 800,000 clones, 90% to 97% of them singletons. The origin of this receptor is a man aged 25 to 40 in good health. The V and J genes are TRBV10-3 and TRBJ2-1; D is undetermined. The sample consisted of naive CD8+ T cells sorted from blood. The CDR3, as DNA: TGTGCCATCAGTGAGTCGGGATACAATGAGCAGTTCTTC. Its translation is CAISESGYNEQFF.